These 7 T cell receptor beta chains were sequenced from one sample in a study of blood T cell repertoires in COVID-19. Only in-frame clones appear in the TCRdb table, and some are missing; sequencing was by immunoSEQ multiplex PCR. This table holds about 280,000 clones, approximately 83% found once. Material for sequencing was peripheral blood. The receptors shown here come from a woman aged 25 to 39 who had recovered from COVID-19.

The V call is TRBV7-9, the J call TRBJ2-7; 7 bases match TRBD1. The CDR3 length is 14 residues. V was clipped by 5 bases and J by 7 bases; unmatched bases: 11. CDR1 and CDR2 (germline): SEHNR, FQNEAQ (reference sequence). The CDR3, as DNA: TGTGCCAGCAGCCCGAGCTACAGGGGTGGAGAGCAGTACTTC. Protein: CASSPSYRGGEQYF.

The chain is built from TRBV19 and TRBJ2-7; D gene unclear. The CDR3 contains 15 residues. V gave up 8 bases and J gave up 2 bases, with 19 bases separating them. Germline V gene sequence: CDR1 LNHDA, CDR2 SQIVND (reference sequence). The CDR3 here is CASSLSQASAYEQYF. In nucleotides, the CDR3 is TGTGCCAGTTCCCTGAGCCAGGCCTCCGCCTACGAGCAGTACTTC.

This clone was seen a few times. This rearrangement joins TRBV7-9 to TRBJ1-1; the match to TRBD1 covers 9 bases. This CDR3 is 14 amino acids long. Germline values: CDR1 SEHNR, CDR2 FQNEAQ (reference sequence). The V segment lost 3 bases and the J segment 5 bases; nucleotides outside the gene matches: 4. The CDR3 bases are TGTGCCAGCAGCTTGGAAGACAGGGGGACTGAAGCTTTCTTT. This sequence encodes CASSLEDRGTEAFF.

The chain uses TRBV4-1 and TRBJ2-1; 12 bases map to TRBD2. V was pared by 4 bases and J by 4 bases, with 8 bases of the junction left unmatched. From germline, CDR1 is MGHRA and CDR2 YSYEKL. This CDR3 has 17 amino acids. The CDR3: CASSPRTSGVSYNEQFF. For the CDR3, the DNA is TGCGCCAGCAGCCCGCGGACTAGCGGGGTAAGTTACAATGAGCAGTTCTTC.

The chain carries TRBV5-1 and TRBJ2-3, with D perhaps matching TRBD1 (5 bases). The CDR3 extends over 16 amino acids. The V end lost 3 bases, the J end lost 1 base, and 15 bases lay between the germline ends. Germline V CDR1 and CDR2: SGHRS, YFSETQ. As DNA, the CDR3 is TGCGCCAGCAGCTCCCGACAGCTTCGGGGCACAGATACGCAGTATTTT. The encoded protein is CASSSRQLRGTDTQYF.

This clone was seen only a few times. The chain has TRBV29-1 and TRBJ2-1; 12 bases agree with TRBD2. The junction had 7 bases not matched to a gene; V was cut back by 7 bases and J by 3 bases. Germline V gene lookup returns CDR1 SQVTM and CDR2 ANQGSEA. The CDR3 sequence is 15 residues long. The CDR3 is CSALLAGGDYNEQFF. The CDR3 coding sequence is TGCAGCGCCCTACTAGCGGGAGGCGACTACAATGAGCAGTTCTTC.

The rearrangement links TRBV28 to TRBJ2-7; D gene uncertain. V was pared by 4 bases and J by 5 bases, with 15 bases between. CDR1 MDHEN and CDR2 SYDVKM come from the germline V gene. The CDR3 loop spans 14 amino acids. The CDR3 reads CASSSNLEANEQYF. CDR3 DNA sequence: TGTGCCAGCAGTTCCAATCTCGAAGCGAACGAGCAGTACTTC.